These 26 T cell receptor beta chains were all obtained from the same sample, sequenced in a study of tumor and adjacent non-tumor tissue in lung cancer. The template was RNA from unsorted bulk tissue. Three rounds of nested PCR, following a modified ARM-PCR protocol, produced the TCRbeta library. TCRdb recomputed calls from the multiplex PCR reads with MiXCR, one row per CDR3 protein. The sample gives fewer than 150,000 distinct CDR3 sequences, approximately 70% of which show up once; roughly 20% is in the top ten. The sample consisted of lung tumor tissue. Receptors were obtained from a man between 60 and 75 years old with small cell lung cancer.

As regards this clonotype: Here the CDR3 omits its conserved ending phenylalanine or tryptophan, so a read error is the likely source. This chain joins TRBV10-3 and TRBJ1-2; tentatively, D is TRBD1 (5 bases). The CDR3 consists of 15 residues. V was clipped by 1 base and J by 7 bases, with 16 bases between them. CDR1 ENHRY and CDR2 SYGVKD come from the germline V gene. DNA for the CDR3: TGTGCCATCAGTGAGTTGAGGGGCTACCGGACTGGCTACACCCTC. It specifies CAISELRGYRTGYTL.

With regard to this clonotype: One end of the junction fails to match germline, which may point to a read error. J is TRBJ2-2 and V is TRBV29-1; maybe TRBD2 (5 bases). Germline assignment: CDR1 SQVTM and CDR2 ANQGSEA. This CDR3 region has 14 residues. Written as DNA, the CDR3 is TGCAGCGTTGCGGATAGCTGGACGGCCGGGGAGCTGTATTTT. Translated: CSVADSWTAGELYF.

With regard to this clonotype: A read error may account for a junction end that differs from germline. The CDR3 region has the DNA TGTGCCGGCCCTAATAGCGGGAGTTGTACAAACACCTACGAGCAATACTTC. Translation gives CAGPNSGSCTNTYEQYF. The chain is built from TRBV28 and TRBJ2-7; 9 nucleotides agree with TRBD2. The CDR3 length is 17 residues. Germline V gene sequence: CDR1 MDHEN, CDR2 SYDVKM.

In its sample, this clonotype was seen a few times. At one boundary the junction diverges from the germline segment, which might be a read error. This chain links TRBV6-5 with TRBJ2-7, with TRBD1 identical over 7 bases. The CDR3 is 13 residues long. Germline CDR1 reads MNHEY; CDR2 reads SVGAGI. The CDR3 coding sequence is TGTGCCAGTGCACAGGGGTCAAACTACGAGCAGCACTTC. This encodes CASAQGSNYEQHF.

Comment on this clonotype: A much bigger clone sits one base away, suggesting this may be a read error. The V and J genes are TRBV20-1 and TRBJ1-5; possibly TRBD1 for D (5 bases). The CDR3 length is 14 residues. The germline V gene has CDR1 DFQATT and CDR2 SNEGSKA (reference sequence). CDR3 in DNA: TGCGGTGCCCGCCTGACAGATAGCAATCAGCCCCAGCATTTT. Translating it yields CGARLTDSNQPQHF.

Of note for this clonotype: One end of the junction does not line up with germline, which may come from a read error. V usage is TRBV12-3 or TRBV12-4 and J usage is TRBJ1-4; tentative D call: TRBD1 (5 bases). This CDR3 has 15 residues. The CDR3 nucleotides are TGTGCCAGCAGTCACTTTAAGCGGATCAGGGAAAAACGGTTTTTT. It specifies CASSHFKRIREKRFF.

This clonotype was counted once. An end of the junction differs from the germline gene, which may be a read error. The chain links TRBV4-1 to TRBJ2-1; 7 nucleotides agree with TRBD2. CDR3 length equals 14 residues. Germline V gene sequence: CDR1 MGHRA, CDR2 YSYEKL. The CDR3 sequence is CASSLSATSDEQFF. CDR3 coding DNA: TGTGCCAGCAGCCTTTCGGCTACTAGCGATGAGCAGTTCTTC.

Remarks on this clonotype: This may stem from a read error, because a much larger clone lies one nucleotide away. The V gene is TRBV6-6, the J gene TRBJ2-4; maybe TRBD1 (5 bases). There are 12 residues in the CDR3. Per the germline V gene, CDR1 is MNHNY and CDR2 is SVGAGI (reference sequence). The CDR3, as DNA: TGTGCCAGCAGTTACTCGACTTTCAGACAGCACTTC. Protein product: CASSYSTFRQHF.

Details on this clonotype: Given a much more abundant clone one base away, this may be a read error. The CDR3 sequence: CSARDQVVGRDTQYF. As DNA, the CDR3 is TGCAGTGCTAGAGACCAGGTGGTAGGCAGAGATACGCAGTATTTT. V usage is TRBV20-1 and J usage is TRBJ2-3, with unresolved D. The V end lost 0 bases, the J end lost 5 bases, and 15 bases lay between the germline ends. Germline CDR1 is DFQATT and CDR2 is SNEGSKA (reference sequence). The CDR3 totals 15 residues.

This chain uses TRBV30 with TRBJ1-1, with unresolved D. The CDR3 is made up of 15 amino acids. Looked up from germline, CDR1 is GTSNPN and CDR2 is SVGIG (reference sequence). V dropped 0 bases and J dropped 8 bases, with 19 bases sitting between them. The DNA for the CDR3 is TGTGCCTGGAGTGTAGGCAGATTTGTTGCCACAGAAGCTTTCTTT. Translating it yields CAWSVGRFVATEAFF.

This clonotype was seen a handful of times. The CDR3 region has the DNA TGTGCCAGCAGTCCTTCTCCCGGGACTGCAGGGGAGCAGTTCTTC. Its translation is CASSPSPGTAGEQFF. The rearrangement joins TRBV6-1 to TRBJ2-1, with a weak D call TRBD2 (6 bases). Trimming stripped 5 bases from V and 10 bases from J, with 21 bases between. Germline CDR1 reads MNHNS; CDR2 reads SASEGT. CDR3 size: 15 residues.

A note on this clonotype: A read error may be the cause here, since a much bigger clone is one base away. The chain recombines TRBV29-1 with TRBJ2-5; D unresolved. Germline CDR1 is SQVTM and CDR2 is ANQGSEA. The ends were cut back, 4 bases at V and 4 bases at J, with 16 bases in the middle. The CDR3 runs to 14 residues. DNA for the CDR3: TGCAGCGTTGCCTGGCAGCCATCCGGAGAGACCCAGTACTTC. It codes for CSVAWQPSGETQYF.

For this clonotype: A read error may account for a junction end that differs from germline. V usage is TRBV5-1 and J usage is TRBJ2-1, with 11 bases that match TRBD2. The CDR3 length is 17 residues. From germline, CDR1 is SGHRS and CDR2 YFSETQ. The DNA of the CDR3 is TGCGCCAACAGCGTGGGACTAGCGGAAGGTATTTCGGATGAGCAGTTCTTC. Translating it yields CANSVGLAEGISDEQFF.

In its sample, this clonotype was seen many times. The rearrangement uses TRBV20-1 and TRBJ2-1, with D perhaps assigned TRBD1 or TRBD2 (5 bases each). V lost 8 bases, J lost 8 bases, and 19 bases lay in between. Germline V gene data show CDR1 as DFQATT and CDR2 as SNEGSKA (reference sequence). The CDR3 length is 13 residues. The chain's CDR3 is CSTRDGDRDEQFF. Here the CDR3 DNA reads TGCAGTACCCGGGACGGGGATAGGGATGAGCAGTTCTTC.

This clonotype was counted a single time. This chain connects TRBV11-3 to TRBJ1-2; D remains unclear. V dropped 10 bases and J dropped 3 bases, with 18 bases sitting between them. Germline CDR1 is SGHNT and CDR2 is YENEEA. The CDR3 is 14 residues long. The CDR3 DNA follows: TGTGCCACCGGCTTATTGCCGGGATACTATGGCTACACCTTC. As protein: CATGLLPGYYGYTF. Looking up the rest from reference TRBV11-3 and TRBJ1-2 gives the full variable domain: EAGVVQSPRYKIIEKKQPVAFWCNPISGHNTLYWYLQNLGQGPELLIRYENEEAVDDSQLPKDRFSAERLKGVDSTLKIQPAELGDSAVYLCATGLLPGYYGYTFGSGTRLTVV.

This rearrangement joins TRBV12-3 or TRBV12-4 to TRBJ1-3; maybe TRBD1 (5 bases). This CDR3 comprises 15 residues. V was pared by 10 bases and J by 8 bases, with 24 bases between. CDR3 protein: CANSYTGRPVDTIYF. The CDR3, as DNA: TGTGCCAACAGCTATACGGGACGCCCGGTAGACACCATATATTTT.

In this sample, this clonotype turned up many times. The rearrangement links TRBV6-1 to TRBJ1-1, with 8 bases lining up with TRBD1. CDR1 MNHNS and CDR2 SASEGT come from the germline V gene. This CDR3 region has 17 residues. The ends lost 3 bases at V and 0 bases at J; junction bases unmatched: 9. CDR3 coding DNA: TGTGCCAGCAGTGACCCAGGGGGCAGGAAAATGAACACTGAAGCTTTCTTT. Translation: CASSDPGGRKMNTEAFF.

Remarks on this clonotype: Its ends do not fully match the called genes, so a read error is possible. The V call is TRBV11-2, the J call TRBJ2-1; 7 bases line up with TRBD2. The CDR3 spans 14 residues. Germline CDR1 reads SGHAT; CDR2 reads FQNNGV. CDR3 in DNA: TGTGTCAGCAGCGCCCTAGCGGCCCACAATGAGCAGTTCTTC. This sequence encodes CVSSALAAHNEQFF.

Comments on this clonotype: Just one base apart from a much larger clone, this may be a read error. This sequence joins TRBV6-1 and TRBJ2-3, with unresolved D. Germline assignment: CDR1 MNHNS and CDR2 SASEGT. CDR3 size: 14 residues. V lost 1 base to trimming and J lost 8 bases, with 13 bases between them. CDR3 nucleotides: TGTGCCAGCAGTGAAGGATCCCTCAGCACTACGCAGTATTTT. Protein sequence: CASSEGSLSTTQYF.

The sample holds one count of this clonotype. A read error may explain this, as a much larger clone is one base away. The genes are TRBV6-5 and TRBJ2-7, with D perhaps TRBD2 (5 bases). The CDR3 runs 15 residues. The germline CDR1 and CDR2 sequences are MNHEY and SVGAGI. The CDR3 here is CSSSYSAGLAYEQYF. The CDR3 bases are TGTTCCAGCAGTTACTCGGCGGGCCTAGCCTACGAGCAGTACTTC.

A note on this clonotype: A much larger clone sits a single nucleotide away, making a read error possible. The chain couples TRBV29-1 to TRBJ2-5; TRBD2 matches at 8 bases. The CDR3 length is 14 residues. V shed 6 bases and J 5 bases; nucleotides not matched to a gene: 11. Germline V gene sequence: CDR1 SQVTM, CDR2 ANQGSEA. The CDR3 here is CSVTRGGSGETQYF. In DNA, the CDR3 is TGCAGCGTCACTCGGGGGGGCTCGGGGGAGACCCAGTACTTC.

CDR3 region: CASSHRRWSYEQYF. CDR3 nucleotide sequence: TGTGCCAGCAGTCATCGGAGGTGGTCCTACGAGCAGTACTTC. The chain has TRBV12-3 or TRBV12-4 and TRBJ2-7, with D tentatively TRBD2 (5 bases). The germline V and J ends were trimmed by 5 bases and 1 base, with 12 bases remaining between them. This CDR3 is 14 amino acids long.

This clonotype was observed a handful of times. Here the CDR3 reads CASSQGGVSGNTIYF. DNA of the CDR3: TGCGCCAGCAGCCAAGGTGGGGTCTCTGGAAACACCATATATTTT. This chain connects TRBV4-1 to TRBJ1-3; no definite D call. There are 15 residues in the CDR3. With 1 base removed from V and 0 bases from J, the gap between germline ends came to 7 bases. Germline values: CDR1 MGHRA, CDR2 YSYEKL.

This clonotype came up a few times. The junction departs from the called germline gene at one end, perhaps through a read error. The rearrangement links TRBV4-1 to TRBJ2-5; D not certain. CDR1 MGHRA and CDR2 YSYEKL come from the germline V gene. The CDR3 is made up of 13 amino acids. CDR3 loop: CASSQDRPGTQYF. The CDR3 DNA is TGCGCCAGCAGTCAAGATAGACCCGGGACCCAGTACTTC.

Turning to this clonotype: A much larger clone lies a single base off, so this may be a read error. V and J are TRBV5-4 and TRBJ2-3; 7 bases agree with TRBD2. Per the germline V gene, CDR1 is SGHNT and CDR2 is YYREEE (reference sequence). Germline trimming cut 1 base from V and 6 bases from J; bases unmatched to any gene: 8. The CDR3 has 15 residues. The CDR3 loop is CASSLNLAEEDTQYF. The CDR3, as DNA: TGTGCCAGCAGCTTGAATCTAGCGGAAGAGGATACGCAGTATTTT.

The chain links TRBV11-2 to TRBJ2-3; 11 nucleotides align to TRBD2. J was trimmed by 12 bases and V by 3 bases; bases with no gene match: 8. The CDR3 has 14 residues. Germline CDR1 is SGHAT and CDR2 is FQNNGV. The CDR3 here is CASSFIAGGGTQYF. The DNA of the CDR3 is TGTGCCAGCAGCTTTATAGCGGGAGGGGGTACACAGTATTTT.